The 21 T cell receptor beta chains below all came from one sample that was sequenced in a study of cytomegalovirus exposure and HLA in healthy donors. Only in-frame clones appear in the TCRdb table, and some are missing; sequencing was by immunoSEQ multiplex PCR. The top ten hold roughly 3.8% of the sample, which has 100,000 or so clones, roughly 87% seen once. Sequencing used PBMCs. The receptors stem from a woman aged 25 to 39 in good health and CMV-seronegative.

This clone was observed a few times. The genes are TRBV4-1 and TRBJ2-5, with D maybe TRBD2 (5 bases). The CDR3 length is 16 residues. Per the germline V gene, CDR1 is MGHRA and CDR2 is YSYEKL. V was clipped by 4 bases and J by 4 bases, with 19 bases between them. CDR3 DNA sequence: TGCGCCAGCAGCCCCCCCCGGCTGGGTGAGGGAGAGACCCAGTACTTC. This gives the protein CASSPPRLGEGETQYF.

The chain carries TRBV29-1 and TRBJ2-2; TRBD2 matches 8 bases. Looked up from germline, CDR1 is SQVTM and CDR2 is ANQGSEA. This CDR3 comprises 15 residues. The V and J ends lost 6 bases and 2 bases, in that order; junction bases with no gene match: 8. CDR3 bases: TGCAGCGTCAGATTTAGCGGGGTCAACACCGGGGAGCTGTTTTTT. Translated: CSVRFSGVNTGELFF.

This clone has a single count. The gene calls are TRBV9 and TRBJ1-1, with a weak D call TRBD1 (5 bases). CDR1 and CDR2 from the germline V gene are SGDLS and YYNGEE. The germline V and J ends were trimmed by 0 bases and 3 bases, with 6 bases remaining between them. CDR3 length equals 13 residues. The CDR3 DNA reads TGTGCCAGCAGCGTAGCAGGGTACACTGAAGCTTTCTTT. Translation: CASSVAGYTEAFF.

The CDR3 spells CASSAEGAPTDTQYF. In DNA, the CDR3 is TGTGCCAGCAGTGCGGAAGGGGCCCCCACAGATACGCAGTATTTT. The chain couples TRBV9 to TRBJ2-3; D may be TRBD1 (5 bases). Germline CDR1 and CDR2: SGDLS and YYNGEE. V lost 5 bases and J lost 2, with 15 bases in between. The CDR3 has 15 amino acids. The variable domain in full, with the rest retrieved from reference TRBV9 and TRBJ2-3, is DSGVTQTPKHLITATGQRVTLRCSPRSGDLSVYWYQQSLDQGLQFLIQYYNGEERAKGNILERFSAQQFPDLHSELNLSSLELGDSALYFCASSAEGAPTDTQYFGPGTRLTVL.

The chain recombines TRBV28 with TRBJ2-2; D is uncertain. The V gene lost 4 bases and the J gene lost 2 bases, with 5 bases spanning the gap. The CDR3 is 13 amino acids. The germline gives CDR1 MDHEN, CDR2 SYDVKM. The CDR3 DNA reads as TGTGCCAGCAGTTCCATCAACACCGGGGAGCTGTTTTTT. It is translated as CASSSINTGELFF.

V gene TRBV5-4 combines with J gene TRBJ2-1; tentatively, D is TRBD2 (6 bases). CDR3 length equals 15 residues. V shed 1 base and J shed 0 bases, with 8 bases lying between them. Germline CDR1 SGHNT, CDR2 YYREEE (reference sequence). CDR3 DNA: TGTGCCAGCAGCTTGTTCGGGAGCTCCTACAATGAGCAGTTCTTC. The encoded protein is CASSLFGSSYNEQFF.

Of note for this clone: Distinct nucleotide sequences in the sample also encode this CDR3. This chain uses TRBV2 with TRBJ2-1; TRBD2 matches at 11 bases. The germline V gene encodes CDR1 SNHLY and CDR2 FYNNEI. V lost 10 bases to trimming and J lost 5 bases; unmatched junction nucleotides: 4. CDR3 length: 13 residues. This chain's CDR3 is CATRLAGNNEQFF. The CDR3, as DNA: TGTGCCACCCGACTAGCGGGAAACAATGAGCAGTTCTTC.

The chain combines TRBV10-3 with TRBJ2-1; tentative D call: TRBD2 (5 bases). The CDR3 is 16 residues long. V dropped 0 bases and J dropped 7 bases, with 16 bases sitting between them. The V gene's germline CDR1 is ENHRY and CDR2 SYGVKD. CDR3 bases: TGTGCCATCAGTGAGTCTTGGACTCCAAAGAAGAATGAGCAGTTCTTC. This codes for CAISESWTPKKNEQFF.

The chain has TRBV6-1 and TRBJ2-2, with 7 bases that match TRBD1. The CDR3 covers 17 residues. Trimming removed 3 bases from V and 7 bases from J; junction bases left unmatched: 14. The germline CDR1 and CDR2 sequences are MNHNS and SASEGT. The CDR3: CASSDRVTGVFLGELFF. The CDR3 nucleotides read TGTGCCAGCAGTGATAGGGTTACAGGGGTTTTCCTCGGGGAGCTGTTTTTT.

The V gene is TRBV5-6, the J gene TRBJ1-2; D is unresolved. The germline V gene encodes CDR1 SGHDT and CDR2 YYEEEE. This CDR3 contains 15 residues. Trimming shortened V by 1 base and J by 2 bases, and 12 bases separated the two germline ends. The CDR3 here is CASSLYKARNYGYTF. The DNA of the CDR3 is TGTGCCAGCAGCTTGTATAAAGCCCGCAACTATGGCTACACCTTC.

This chain uses TRBV19 with TRBJ2-5, with D tentatively TRBD2 (6 bases). The CDR3 has 17 residues. The germline V gene encodes CDR1 LNHDA and CDR2 SQIVND (reference sequence). Trimming left V 3 bases short and J 2 bases short, with 19 bases between. CDR3 sequence: CASSIRTVAEPQETQYF. CDR3 DNA sequence: TGTGCCAGTAGTATTCGAACCGTAGCGGAACCACAAGAGACCCAGTACTTC. Using reference TRBV19 and TRBJ2-5 for the parts outside the CDR3, the full variable domain is DGGITQSPKYLFRKEGQNVTLSCEQNLNHDAMYWYRQDPGQGLRLIYYSQIVNDFQKGDIAEGYSVSREKKESFPLTVTSAQKNPTAFYLCASSIRTVAEPQETQYFGPGTRLLVL.

The rearrangement uses TRBV5-5 and TRBJ2-7; a weak D match, TRBD1 (6 bases). Germline-derived CDR1 and CDR2 are SGHKS and YYEKEE (reference sequence). The CDR3 covers 15 residues. V lost 0 bases, J lost 2 bases, and 12 bases lay in between. CDR3 sequence (DNA): TGTGCCAGCAGCTTGGGACAGGTTGTGGCCTACGAGCAGTACTTC. Its translation is CASSLGQVVAYEQYF.

V usage is TRBV9 and J usage is TRBJ2-4; 12 positions match TRBD2. CDR1 is SGDLS and CDR2 is YYNGEE in the germline V gene. The trim removed 0 bases at V and 2 bases at J, leaving 21 bases unmatched. This CDR3 contains 23 residues. The CDR3 sequence: CASSVEVPSLAGGRRLPKNIQYF. The CDR3 DNA reads TGTGCCAGCAGCGTAGAAGTCCCGTCTCTAGCGGGGGGGCGGAGACTCCCCAAAAACATTCAGTACTTC.

The CDR3 protein is CASSLAVQETQYF. The CDR3 DNA reads as TGTGCCAGCAGCTTAGCAGTTCAAGAGACCCAGTACTTC. The rearrangement joins TRBV13 to TRBJ2-5; no definite D call. Germline values: CDR1 PRHDT, CDR2 FYEKMQ (reference sequence). The CDR3 contains 13 residues. V was cut by 1 base and J by 2 bases, with 5 bases left in between.

The genes are TRBV6-6 and TRBJ1-2; perhaps TRBD1 as D (6 bases). The V gene lost 6 bases and the J gene lost 8 bases, with 22 bases spanning the gap. The CDR3 is 15 amino acids. CDR1 is MNHNY and CDR2 is SVGAGI in the germline V gene (reference sequence). The CDR3: CASSLSGEGGRGYTF. CDR3 sequence (DNA): TGTGCCAGCAGCCTGTCGGGGGAGGGGGGTCGCGGCTACACCTTC.

On this clone itself: One end of the junction does not line up with germline, which may come from a read error. The chain recombines TRBV6-5 with TRBJ2-7; no clear D. CDR3 length: 14 amino acids. Germline CDR1 MNHEY, CDR2 SVGAGI. The CDR3 loop reads CASSYSEYSHEQYF. The DNA of the CDR3 is TGTGCCAGCAGTTACTCGGAGTACTCCCACGAGCAGTACTTC.

This clone has just one count. The chain joins TRBV2 to TRBJ2-5, with unresolved D. Germline lookup yields CDR1 SNHLY and CDR2 FYNNEI. V was trimmed by 8 bases and J by 4 bases, leaving 11 bases between them. The length of the CDR3 is 12 residues. CDR3 sequence (DNA): TGTGCCAGCGAGGCGCGTCTAGAGACCCAGTACTTC. This translates into CASEARLETQYF.

This chain links TRBV5-1 with TRBJ1-3; TRBD1 matches 7 bases. Germline loops: CDR1 SGHRS, CDR2 YFSETQ. There are 16 residues in the CDR3. Trimming cost V 0 bases and J 7 bases; bases outside gene matches: 10. The CDR3 bases are TGCGCCAGCAGCTTGGCAGGGGGAGGAATCGACAACACCATATATTTT. It yields the protein CASSLAGGGIDNTIYF.

V is TRBV5-1 and J is TRBJ1-5, with D possibly being TRBD1 (6 bases). The CDR3 is 14 residues long. Germline V CDR1 and CDR2: SGHRS, YFSETQ. V gave up 3 bases and J gave up 0 bases, with 7 bases separating them. DNA of the CDR3: TGCGCCAGCAGCTCAGGGGTTAGCAATCAGCCCCAGCATTTT. This sequence encodes CASSSGVSNQPQHF.

The CDR3 spells CASSTRTGTRGAKNIQYF. The CDR3 DNA follows: TGTGCCAGCAGCACCCGAACCGGGACTAGGGGGGCCAAAAACATTCAGTACTTC. This chain uses TRBV7-9 with TRBJ2-4, with 8 positions matching TRBD2. V lost 5 bases and J lost 1; bases outside the gene matches: 13. The CDR3 loop spans 18 amino acids. The V gene's germline CDR1 is SEHNR and CDR2 FQNEAQ (reference sequence).

The gene calls are TRBV6-5 and TRBJ2-7; weak D call: TRBD1 (6 bases). Trimming stripped 1 base from V and 0 bases from J, with 7 bases between. The germline V gene encodes CDR1 MNHEY and CDR2 SVGAGI. This CDR3 has 14 amino acids. The CDR3, as DNA: TGTGCCAGCAGTTACTTACAGGGCTCCTACGAGCAGTACTTC. The encoded protein is CASSYLQGSYEQYF.